This T cell receptor (beta chain) was retrieved from a study of T-cell memory formation after mild COVID-19. The CDR3 loop spans 20 amino acids. The V gene's germline CDR1 is SGHDN and CDR2 FVKESK. The germline V and J ends were trimmed by 4 bases and 0 bases, with 25 bases remaining between them. Using its own MiXCR run on the 5' RACE reads, TCRdb lists one record per CDR3 protein. The table includes around 150,000 distinct CDR3 sequences, under 14% detected once. This clonotype was detected a few times. The chain employs TRBV14 and TRBJ2-1, with TRBD1 as a possible D gene (6 bases). The specimen sequenced was PBMCs or a T cell subset sorted from them (not recorded which). The receptor was isolated from a man younger than 30 who had mild COVID-19 (a few samples of this study predate the infection). Cell type and time point are not known. The CDR3 DNA reads TGTGCCAGCAGCCTCCGACCCCAACGGGCAGGGGCGAACTCCTACAATGAGCAGTTCTTC. This encodes CASSLRPQRAGANSYNEQFF. The entire variable domain, with the rest obtained from reference TRBV14 and TRBJ2-1, is as follows: EAGVTQFPSHSVIEKGQTVTLRCDPISGHDNLYWYRRVMGKEIKFLLHFVKESKQDESGMPNNRFLAERTGGTYSTLKVQPAELEDSGVYFCASSLRPQRAGANSYNEQFFGPGTRLTVL.